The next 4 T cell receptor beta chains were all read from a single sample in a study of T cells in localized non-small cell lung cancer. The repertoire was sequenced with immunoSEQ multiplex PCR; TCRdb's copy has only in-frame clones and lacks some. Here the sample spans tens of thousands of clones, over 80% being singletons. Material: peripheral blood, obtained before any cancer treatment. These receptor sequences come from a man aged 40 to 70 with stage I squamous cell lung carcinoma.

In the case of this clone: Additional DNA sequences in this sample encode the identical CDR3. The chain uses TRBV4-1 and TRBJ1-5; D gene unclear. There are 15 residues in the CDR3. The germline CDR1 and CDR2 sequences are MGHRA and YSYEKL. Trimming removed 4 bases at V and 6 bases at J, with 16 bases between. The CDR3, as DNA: TGCGCCAGCAGCCTTCTACTTACGACGCTTCAGCCCCAGCATTTT. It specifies CASSLLLTTLQPQHF.

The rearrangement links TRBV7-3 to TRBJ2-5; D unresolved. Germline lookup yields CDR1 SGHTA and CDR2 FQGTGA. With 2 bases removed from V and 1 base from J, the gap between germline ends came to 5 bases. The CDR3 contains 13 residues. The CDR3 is CASSLFPQETQYF. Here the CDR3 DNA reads TGTGCCAGCAGCTTATTCCCCCAAGAGACCCAGTACTTC. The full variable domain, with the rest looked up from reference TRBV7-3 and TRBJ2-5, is GAGVSQTPSNKVTEKGKYVELRCDPISGHTALYWYRQSLGQGPEFLIYFQGTGAADDSGLPNDRFFAVRPEGSVSTLKIQRTERGDSAVYLCASSLFPQETQYFGPGTRLLVL.

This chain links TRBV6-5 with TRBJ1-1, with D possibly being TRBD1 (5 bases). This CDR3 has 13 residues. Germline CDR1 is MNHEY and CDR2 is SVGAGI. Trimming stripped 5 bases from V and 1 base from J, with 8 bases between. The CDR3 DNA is TGTGCCAGCAGTCTCGACAGGAACACTGAAGCTTTCTTT. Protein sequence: CASSLDRNTEAFF.

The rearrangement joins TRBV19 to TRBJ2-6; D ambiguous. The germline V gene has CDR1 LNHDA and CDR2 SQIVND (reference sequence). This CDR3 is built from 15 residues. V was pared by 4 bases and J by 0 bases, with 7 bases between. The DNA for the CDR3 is TGTGCCAGTAGTACACTTTCCTCTGGGGCCAACGTCCTGACTTTC. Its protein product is CASSTLSSGANVLTF.